This T cell receptor (beta chain) was retrieved from a study of Graves' ophthalmopathy and Graves' hyperthyroidism. Study-wide points: Also, most clonotypes expanded in the thyroid above 0.001 frequency appeared in blood.

This clonotype was detected ten times or more. Antigen specificity is unknown. Amplifying from RNA transcripts, the study obtained TCR beta CDR3 regions. HTBI-primed RT-PCR formed the first round, and a multiplex PCR formed the second. MiXCR, applied by TCRdb to the multiplex PCR reads, yields one record per CDR3 protein. The data show some 370,000 distinct CDR3 sequences, about a sixth seen once. This CDR3 has 14 residues. Germline V CDR1 and CDR2: SNHLY, FYNNEI. The V end was cut by 2 bases, the J end by 4 bases, with 11 bases between. Hyperthyroidism was classified as stable if no ophthalmopathy occurred within 18 months of follow-up. Other autoimmune diseases, uncontrolled infections, pregnancy or lactation ruled patients out of participation. The source of the PBMCs was 10 ml of fresh peripheral blood.

The V call is TRBV2, the J call TRBJ2-5; D is unresolved. The source is an adult woman with stable Graves' hyperthyroidism. Sequencing was done on a sample of peripheral blood. In DNA, the CDR3 is TGTGCCAGCAGTGAACTGAACAGCCGAGAGACCCAGTACTTC. Translation gives CASSELNSRETQYF.